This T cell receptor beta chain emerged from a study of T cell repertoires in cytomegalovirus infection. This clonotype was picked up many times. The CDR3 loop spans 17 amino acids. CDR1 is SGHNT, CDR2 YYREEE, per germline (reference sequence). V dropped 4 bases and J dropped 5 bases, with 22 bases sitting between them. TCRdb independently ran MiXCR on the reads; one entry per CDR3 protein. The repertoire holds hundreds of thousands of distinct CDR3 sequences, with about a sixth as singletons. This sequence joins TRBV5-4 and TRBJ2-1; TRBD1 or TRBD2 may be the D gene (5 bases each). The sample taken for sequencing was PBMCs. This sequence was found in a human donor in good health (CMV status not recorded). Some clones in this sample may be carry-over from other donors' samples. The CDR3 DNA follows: TGTGCCAGCAGCCCCCCCGGGACCCTGGTTCGTAACAATGAGCAGTTCTTC. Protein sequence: CASSPPGTLVRNNEQFF.